This T cell receptor beta chain was obtained from a study of blood T cell repertoires in COVID-19. About the research overall: Whether acute or convalescent, the COVID-19 samples came from the United States, Italy and Spain. In each case, the material was cDNA or gDNA derived from T cells, B-cell-depleted T cells, or PBMCs.

How the authors handled the data: Estimation of nucleated cell counts relied on the amplification of reference gene primers. TCRdb's table, derived via immunoSEQ multiplex PCR, lists solely in-frame clones and lacks some. The V and J calls and the clone size are those of that table, but D and trimming were determined from the DNA. The repertoire holds tens of thousands of clones, with about 91% as singletons. Germline values: CDR1 SGHRS, CDR2 YFSETQ. The CDR3 has 12 amino acids. The V gene lost 4 bases and the J gene lost 0 bases, with 4 bases spanning the gap. The clonotype originates from a woman between 45 and 65 years old with acute or convalescent COVID-19. Specimen: peripheral blood. The chain combines TRBV5-1 with TRBJ2-5; D is undetermined. The CDR3 reads CASSLYQETQYF. As DNA, the CDR3 is TGCGCCAGCAGCCTGTACCAAGAGACCCAGTACTTC.